These T cell receptor beta chains were read from a single sample in a study of CD8+ T cells in alopecia areata. The repertoire was sequenced with immunoSEQ multiplex PCR; TCRdb's copy has only in-frame clones and lacks some. The profile shows under 350,000 clones, 58% of them singletons. Material: CD4+ T cells sorted from blood, obtained at week 24, from a patient treated with tofacitinib. The receptors shown here come from a human donor with alopecia areata. Both conserved end residues are trimmed from each CDR3. The size entry is marked missing in some rows and otherwise reads once, few, many or a size class.

v_gene: TRBV7-9; abundance: few; j_gene: TRBJ2-7; CDR3aa: AVGGGRGPAYEQY
v_gene: TRBV15; abundance: .; j_gene: TRBJ2-5; CDR3aa: ATSRDRGTSGQETQY
v_gene: TRBV7-2; abundance: .; j_gene: TRBJ2-3; CDR3aa: ASSLRAGGAADTQY
v_gene: TRBV9; abundance: .; j_gene: TRBJ2-2; CDR3aa: ASSPGLFANTGELF
v_gene: TRBV9; abundance: .; j_gene: TRBJ1-2; CDR3aa: ASSVAGGYGYT
v_gene: TRBV5-1; abundance: .; j_gene: TRBJ2-5; CDR3aa: ASSLALNLRATQY
v_gene: TRBV9; abundance: .; j_gene: TRBJ2-5; CDR3aa: ASSVAGRGPQETQY
v_gene: TRBV7-2; abundance: few; j_gene: TRBJ1-2; CDR3aa: ASSFPDRGRNGYT
v_gene: TRBV29-1; abundance: few; j_gene: TRBJ1-4; CDR3aa: SVGRGTNEKLF
v_gene: TRBV30; abundance: once; j_gene: TRBJ2-7; CDR3aa: AWSPRGTGEQY
v_gene: TRBV27; abundance: .; j_gene: TRBJ2-1; CDR3aa: ATLSGQGGRKF
v_gene: TRBV5-1; abundance: .; j_gene: TRBJ2-4; CDR3aa: ASSSSGGFENIQY
v_gene: TRBV14; abundance: few; j_gene: TRBJ1-1; CDR3aa: ASSQEWRNTEAF
v_gene: TRBV29-1; abundance: .; j_gene: TRBJ2-5; CDR3aa: SVEGLGTQY
v_gene: TRBV25-1; abundance: .; j_gene: TRBJ1-1; CDR3aa: ASSELRVGGGNTEAF
v_gene: TRBV2; abundance: .; j_gene: TRBJ1-5; CDR3aa: ASGRQGSYQPQH
v_gene: TRBV29-1; abundance: .; j_gene: TRBJ2-1; CDR3aa: SVEEAGHNEQF
v_gene: TRBV29-1; abundance: .; j_gene: TRBJ1-2; CDR3aa: SVGSDRVNGYT
v_gene: TRBV5-6; abundance: .; j_gene: TRBJ1-2; CDR3aa: ASSLDYGYT
v_gene: TRBV5-4; abundance: .; j_gene: TRBJ2-5; CDR3aa: ASSSGLAGTQETQY
v_gene: TRBV15; abundance: few; j_gene: TRBJ1-2; CDR3aa: ATSRAPRPQGYMGYT
v_gene: TRBV19; abundance: .; j_gene: TRBJ2-4; CDR3aa: ASSMRQGDIQY
v_gene: TRBV18; abundance: .; j_gene: TRBJ2-2; CDR3aa: ASSPRGTGELF
v_gene: TRBV5-4; abundance: .; j_gene: TRBJ2-1; CDR3aa: ASSLGGIGIMEQF
v_gene: TRBV4-1; abundance: once; j_gene: TRBJ2-6; CDR3aa: ASSQDPSRRYSGANVLT
v_gene: TRBV27; abundance: .; j_gene: TRBJ1-2; CDR3aa: ASSDQTRMAGYT
v_gene: TRBV15; abundance: .; j_gene: TRBJ1-2; CDR3aa: ATSRSDRADGYT
v_gene: TRBV29-1; abundance: few; j_gene: TRBJ2-1; CDR3aa: SVPGGQTYNEQF
v_gene: TRBV29-1; abundance: .; j_gene: TRBJ1-5; CDR3aa: SVVTGSSNQPQH
v_gene: TRBV15; abundance: few; j_gene: TRBJ1-5; CDR3aa: ATSGRDRGNQPQH
v_gene: TRBV28; abundance: .; j_gene: TRBJ2-3; CDR3aa: ASSSPGLGTDTQY
v_gene: TRBV18; abundance: .; j_gene: TRBJ1-1; CDR3aa: ASSPGGHTEAF
v_gene: TRBV29-1; abundance: .; j_gene: TRBJ1-3; CDR3aa: SVGTGGNTIY
v_gene: TRBV4-1; abundance: .; j_gene: TRBJ2-3; CDR3aa: ASSQAPTSGGADTQY
v_gene: TRBV11-2; abundance: .; j_gene: TRBJ2-3; CDR3aa: ASSLWARGTDTQY
v_gene: TRBV5-1; abundance: .; j_gene: TRBJ2-7; CDR3aa: ASRGEYEQY
v_gene: TRBV14; abundance: .; j_gene: TRBJ2-7; CDR3aa: ASSQVGYEQY
v_gene: TRBV9; abundance: few; j_gene: TRBJ1-2; CDR3aa: ASSAQYYGYT
v_gene: TRBV29-1; abundance: .; j_gene: TRBJ1-2; CDR3aa: SVEGSGPYT
v_gene: TRBV6-6; abundance: .; j_gene: TRBJ2-7; CDR3aa: ASSYSLGGSYEQY
v_gene: TRBV5-1; abundance: .; j_gene: TRBJ2-1; CDR3aa: ASSLGRLSSYNEQF
v_gene: TRBV4-2; abundance: .; j_gene: TRBJ2-7; CDR3aa: ASSQAGGSYEQY
v_gene: TRBV5-1; abundance: .; j_gene: TRBJ2-7; CDR3aa: ASSSTGPPYEQY
v_gene: TRBV25-1; abundance: .; j_gene: TRBJ2-1; CDR3aa: ASLGPAGTSPSNEQF